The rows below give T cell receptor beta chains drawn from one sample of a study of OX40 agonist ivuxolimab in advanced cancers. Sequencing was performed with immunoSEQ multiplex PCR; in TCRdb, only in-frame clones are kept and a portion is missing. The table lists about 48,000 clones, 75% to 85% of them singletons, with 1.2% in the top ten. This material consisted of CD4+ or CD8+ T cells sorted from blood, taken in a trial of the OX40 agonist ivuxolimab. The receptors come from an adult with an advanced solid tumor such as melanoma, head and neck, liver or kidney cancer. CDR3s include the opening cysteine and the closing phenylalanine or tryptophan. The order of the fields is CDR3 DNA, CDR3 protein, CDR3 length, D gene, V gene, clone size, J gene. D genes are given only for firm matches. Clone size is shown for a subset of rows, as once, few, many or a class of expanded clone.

TGCGCCAGCAGCCACAGCCTTTCCTACGAGCAGTACTTC CASSHSLSYEQYF 13 - TRBV4-3 - TRBJ2-7
TGCGCCAGCAGCTTGGTAGCGGGTGCTAGCACAGATACGCAGTATTTT CASSLVAGASTDTQYF 16 TRBD2 TRBV5-1 - TRBJ2-3
TGTGCCAGCACCATGGACAGGAGCACAGATACGCAGTATTTT CASTMDRSTDTQYF 14 TRBD1 TRBV6-6 - TRBJ2-3
TGTGCCAGCAGCTTAAGGACAGGGGGCAATGCGAACACCGGGGAGCTGTTTTTT CASSLRTGGNANTGELFF 18 TRBD1 TRBV5-5 - TRBJ2-2
TGTGCCAGCAGTGATGGCCTGGAAGAGACCCAGTACTTC CASSDGLEETQYF 13 - TRBV2 - TRBJ2-5
TGCGCCAGCAGCCAAGTTCCTAGCGGGGGTTACAATGAGCAGTTCTTC CASSQVPSGGYNEQFF 16 TRBD2 TRBV4-3 - TRBJ2-1
TGTGCCAGCAGCGTAGCTACCGGGAGTTCCTACGAGCAGTACTTC CASSVATGSSYEQYF 15 - TRBV9 - TRBJ2-7
TGTGCCAGCAGTTTTAGCGGGGGGGCGGAAGAGCAGTTCTTC CASSFSGGAEEQFF 14 TRBD2 TRBV7-9 - TRBJ2-1
TGTGCCAGCAGAAATCCGGGACAGGGCTCCTACGAGCAGTACTTC CASRNPGQGSYEQYF 15 TRBD1 TRBV6-6 - TRBJ2-7
TGTGCCAGCAGTTTATGGGGGACAGGGTCCCTTCCCAATGAGCAGTTCTTC CASSLWGTGSLPNEQFF 17 TRBD1 TRBV28 - TRBJ2-1
TGCGCCAGCAGTGGTCGGGGGCCCACAGATACGCAGTATTTT CASSGRGPTDTQYF 14 - TRBV6-6 - TRBJ2-3
TGCGCCAGCAGTCAGTCCCGAAATGAGCAGTTCTTC CASSQSRNEQFF 12 - TRBV23-1 - TRBJ2-1
TGCGCCAGCAGCCAAGGACAGGGGATAGAGACCCAGTACTTC CASSQGQGIETQYF 14 TRBD1 TRBV4-1 - TRBJ2-5
TGTGCCAGCAGCCCCACCCTCAGAGCGGAAGAGACCCAGTACTTC CASSPTLRAEETQYF 15 - TRBV7-8 once TRBJ2-5
TGCGCCAGCAAGGAGGGGGTGGCAATCGGGCAGCCCCAGCATTTT CASKEGVAIGQPQHF 15 - TRBV10-2 - TRBJ1-5
TGTGCCAGCAGGCCGGGACAGGGGAAAGCTTTCTTT CASRPGQGKAFF 12 TRBD1 TRBV6-5 - TRBJ1-1
TGTGCCAGCAGCTTCGGTCCAACTAATGAAAAACTGTTTTTT CASSFGPTNEKLFF 14 - TRBV5-6 - TRBJ1-4
TGTGCCAGCAGCTTAAACGGGCAACATTCACCCCTCCACTTT CASSLNGQHSPLHF 14 - TRBV7-2 - TRBJ1-6
TGTGCTAGCAGACGAACAGGGGGCAGTCAGCCCCAGCATTTT CASRRTGGSQPQHF 14 TRBD1 TRBV6-5 - TRBJ1-5
TGCAGCGTTGAGGGGGATGAAAAACTGTTTTTT CSVEGDEKLFF 11 - TRBV29-1 - TRBJ1-4
TGCGCCAGCAGCCAAGGGAGAGGTGCCGAAATAGCTAACTATGGCTACACCTTC CASSQGRGAEIANYGYTF 18 - TRBV4-3 once TRBJ1-2
TGTGCCAGCAGCCTGACAGGGGGCACTGAAGCTTTCTTT CASSLTGGTEAFF 13 TRBD1 TRBV14 - TRBJ1-1
TGTGCCAGCAGTTACTGGACTCGGGAGGGATCACCCCTCCACTTT CASSYWTREGSPLHF 15 - TRBV6-5 - TRBJ1-6
TGTGCCAGCAGTTCACCGGGACTAGATTACAATGAGCAGTTCTTC CASSSPGLDYNEQFF 15 TRBD2 TRBV9 once TRBJ2-1
TGTGCCAGCAGTGTAGTAACAGATACGCAGTATTTT CASSVVTDTQYF 12 - TRBV6-1 - TRBJ2-3
TGTGCCAGCAGCTTAGGGGCGAGCGATGAGCAGTTCTTC CASSLGASDEQFF 13 - TRBV11-2 - TRBJ2-1
TGTGCCAGTAGTTTGGGGTTCGCATCTTGGTGGGAAAAACTGTTTTTT CASSLGFASWWEKLFF 16 - TRBV19 - TRBJ1-4
TGTGCCAGCAGCGTAGGTAGTACCGAGGAAAAACTGTTTTTT CASSVGSTEEKLFF 14 - TRBV9 - TRBJ1-4
TGTGCCAGCAGCTTCCCAGGAAATCAGCCCCAGCATTTT CASSFPGNQPQHF 13 - TRBV7-2 once TRBJ1-5
TGCAGCGCTACTAGACAGGGGAGCTATGGCTACACCTTC CSATRQGSYGYTF 13 TRBD1 TRBV29-1 few TRBJ1-2
TGTGCCAGCAGCAGGGACGGGTGGGCCGAGCAGTACTTC CASSRDGWAEQYF 13 - TRBV7-8 - TRBJ2-7
TGTGCCAGCTTCCCCGGGCCTCTGTGGACCGGGGAGCTGTTTTTT CASFPGPLWTGELFF 15 - TRBV6-5 - TRBJ2-2
TGTGCCAGTAGTATAAGAGGGGACGATGGCTACACCTTC CASSIRGDDGYTF 13 - TRBV19 once TRBJ1-2
TGCGCCAGCAGCCAAGAGCTTGGAGCGTATAATTCACCCCTCCACTTT CASSQELGAYNSPLHF 16 - TRBV4-3 once TRBJ1-6
TGCGCCAGCAGCCAAGAAACAGGGCCCCATGGCTACACCTTC CASSQETGPHGYTF 14 - TRBV4-3 - TRBJ1-2
TGTGCCAGCAGCGGGACAGCGAACACTGAAGCTTTCTTT CASSGTANTEAFF 13 - TRBV9 - TRBJ1-1
TGCGCCAGCAGTGAGTCGAACCGCAATGAGCAGTTCTTC CASSESNRNEQFF 13 - TRBV10-1 - TRBJ2-1
TGTGCCAGCTGGGACTTCACTAGCGGGGGGGCAGATACGCAGTATTTT CASWDFTSGGADTQYF 16 TRBD2 TRBV7-2 - TRBJ2-3
TGTGCAGTTACTGGGCGCAGCTCCTACAATGAGCAGTTCTTC CAVTGRSSYNEQFF 14 - TRBV2 - TRBJ2-1
TGTGCCAGCTCACCACGGCAAGGCAGGGGCTATGGCTACACCTTC CASSPRQGRGYGYTF 15 - TRBV18 - TRBJ1-2
TGTGCCAGTAGTTCACCGGGGGACAGAGAAAACATTCAGTACTTC CASSSPGDRENIQYF 15 - TRBV19 - TRBJ2-4
TGTGCCACCTCGCGGGGTGGCACAGATACGCAGTATTTT CATSRGGTDTQYF 13 - TRBV10-3 - TRBJ2-3